This T cell receptor (beta chain) appears in the sequencing data of a study of T cell responses to AZD1222 COVID-19 vaccine. The repertoire was sequenced with immunoSEQ multiplex PCR; TCRdb's copy has only in-frame clones and lacks some. The data show 68,000 or so clones, about 88% seen once. Germline values: CDR1 KGHDR, CDR2 SFDVKD. This CDR3 contains 18 residues. V lost 1 base, J lost 9 bases, and 14 bases stayed unmatched. Notes on the study in general: Among spike-specific TCRs, nearly half reportedly target unmutated variant regions. Repertoires were obtained only post-peak T cell response.

Concerning this clone itself: What it binds is unknown.

Specimen: peripheral blood, collected on day 0 of AZD1222 vaccination. The receptor was derived from an adult in good health. The rearrangement joins TRBV24-1 to TRBJ2-1; 10 positions agree with TRBD2. The CDR3, as DNA: TGTGCCACCAGTGATTTCAAATTAGCGGGAGGCACTCCGGGTGAGCAGTTCTTC. This translates into CATSDFKLAGGTPGEQFF.